Given below is one TCR beta chain in context. As yet, its antigen is unknown. The method was immunoSEQ multiplex PCR; TCRdb's version includes in-frame clones alone and lacks a portion of them. The repertoire includes some 19,000 clones, about 87% of them detected once, and around 2% sits in the top ten. This entry belongs to a study of chemoradiotherapy in HPV16-positive cancers. In the study overall: A couple of HPV16-positive patients' cells yielded candidate HPV-specific clones and common motifs.

V shed 0 bases and J shed 1 base, with 7 bases lying between them. Looked up from germline, CDR1 is SGHRS and CDR2 is YFSETQ. The CDR3 contains 14 residues. General study results and limits: Non-HPV-specific T cells did not expand in tumors during treatment, whereas candidate HPV-specific clones and E7-related motifs did. Better recurrence-free survival went with HPV-responsive T-cell expansion in HPV16-positive patients.

V and J are TRBV5-1 and TRBJ1-1; D might be TRBD1 (6 bases). The origin of this receptor is a human donor with HPV-associated anogenital cancer. The input for sequencing was blood, taken from a patient who underwent chemoradiotherapy. The CDR3 here is CASSLAGQNTEAFF. CDR3 in DNA: TGCGCCAGCAGCTTGGCGGGACAGAACACTGAAGCTTTCTTT.